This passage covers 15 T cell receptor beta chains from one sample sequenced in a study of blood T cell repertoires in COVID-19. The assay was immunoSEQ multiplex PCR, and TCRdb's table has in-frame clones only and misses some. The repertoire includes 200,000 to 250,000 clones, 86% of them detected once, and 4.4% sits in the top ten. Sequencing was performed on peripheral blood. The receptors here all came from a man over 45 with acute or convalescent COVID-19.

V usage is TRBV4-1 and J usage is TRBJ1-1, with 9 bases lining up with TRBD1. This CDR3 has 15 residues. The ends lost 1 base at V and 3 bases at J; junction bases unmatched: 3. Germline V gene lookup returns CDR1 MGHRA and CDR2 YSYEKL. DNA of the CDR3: TGCGCCAGCAGCCAAGTACAGGGGGCGGACACTGAAGCTTTCTTT. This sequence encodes CASSQVQGADTEAFF.

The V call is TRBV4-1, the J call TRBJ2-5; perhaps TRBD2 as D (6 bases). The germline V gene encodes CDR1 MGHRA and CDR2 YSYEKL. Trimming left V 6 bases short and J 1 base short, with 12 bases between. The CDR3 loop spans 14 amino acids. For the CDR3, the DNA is TGCGCCAGCAGTCCAGCGGGTAGCCAAGAGACCCAGTACTTC. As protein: CASSPAGSQETQYF.

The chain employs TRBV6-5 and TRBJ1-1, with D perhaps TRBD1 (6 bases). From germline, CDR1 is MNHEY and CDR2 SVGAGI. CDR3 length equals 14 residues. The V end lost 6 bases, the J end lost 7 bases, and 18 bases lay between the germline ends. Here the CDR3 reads CASSPRGGFLEAFF. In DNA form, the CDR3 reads TGTGCCAGCAGCCCCCGAGGGGGATTCCTTGAAGCTTTCTTT.

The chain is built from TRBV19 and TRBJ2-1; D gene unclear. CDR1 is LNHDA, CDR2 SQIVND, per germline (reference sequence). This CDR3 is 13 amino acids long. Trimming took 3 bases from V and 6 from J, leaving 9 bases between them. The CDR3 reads CASSMTFPNEQFF. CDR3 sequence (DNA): TGTGCCAGTAGTATGACTTTTCCCAATGAGCAGTTCTTC.

CDR3 in amino acids: CASSPGTGIYQPQHF. CDR3 nucleotides: TGTGCCAGCAGCCCAGGGACAGGGATATATCAGCCCCAGCATTTT. The chain is built from TRBV7-9 and TRBJ1-5; TRBD1 aligns across 9 bases. Germline assignment: CDR1 SEHNR and CDR2 FQNEAQ (reference sequence). The CDR3 is 15 residues long. V shed 5 bases, J shed 5 bases, and the junction held 7 bases outside the gene matches.

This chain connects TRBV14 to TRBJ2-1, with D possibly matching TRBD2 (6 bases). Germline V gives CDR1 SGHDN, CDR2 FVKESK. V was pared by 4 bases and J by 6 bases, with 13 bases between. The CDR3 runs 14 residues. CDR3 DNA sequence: TGTGCCAGCAGCCGCGGGGTAGCCTTCAATGAGCAGTTCTTC. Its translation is CASSRGVAFNEQFF.

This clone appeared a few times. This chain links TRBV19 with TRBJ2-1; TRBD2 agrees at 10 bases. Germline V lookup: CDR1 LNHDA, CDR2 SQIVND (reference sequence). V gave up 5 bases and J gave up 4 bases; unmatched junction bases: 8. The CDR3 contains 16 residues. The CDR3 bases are TGTGCCAGTAGTCCTAGCTCTAGCGGGGGTTACAATGAGCAGTTCTTC. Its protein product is CASSPSSSGGYNEQFF. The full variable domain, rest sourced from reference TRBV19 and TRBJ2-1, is DGGITQSPKYLFRKEGQNVTLSCEQNLNHDAMYWYRQDPGQGLRLIYYSQIVNDFQKGDIAEGYSVSREKKESFPLTVTSAQKNPTAFYLCASSPSSSGGYNEQFFGPGTRLTVL.

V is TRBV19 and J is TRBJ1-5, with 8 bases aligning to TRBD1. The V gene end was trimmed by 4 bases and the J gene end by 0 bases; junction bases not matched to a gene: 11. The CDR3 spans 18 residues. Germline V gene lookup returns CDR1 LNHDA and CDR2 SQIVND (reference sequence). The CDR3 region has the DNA TGTGCCAGTAGTACCCGAGGCAGGGGGCTTGATAGCAATCAGCCCCAGCATTTT. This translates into CASSTRGRGLDSNQPQHF.

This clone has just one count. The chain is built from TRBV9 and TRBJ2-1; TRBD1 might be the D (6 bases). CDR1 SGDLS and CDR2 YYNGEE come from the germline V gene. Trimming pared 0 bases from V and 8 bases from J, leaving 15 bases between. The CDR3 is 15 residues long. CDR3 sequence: CASSVAPMGADEQFF. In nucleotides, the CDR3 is TGTGCCAGCAGCGTAGCACCTATGGGGGCTGATGAGCAGTTCTTC.

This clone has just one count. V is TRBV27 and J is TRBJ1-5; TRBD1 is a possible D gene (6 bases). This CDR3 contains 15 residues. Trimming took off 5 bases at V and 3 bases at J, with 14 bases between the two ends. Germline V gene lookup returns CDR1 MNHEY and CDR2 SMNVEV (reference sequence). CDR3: CASSLGQSVNQPQHF. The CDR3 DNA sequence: TGTGCCAGCAGTCTCGGACAGTCGGTCAATCAGCCCCAGCATTTT.

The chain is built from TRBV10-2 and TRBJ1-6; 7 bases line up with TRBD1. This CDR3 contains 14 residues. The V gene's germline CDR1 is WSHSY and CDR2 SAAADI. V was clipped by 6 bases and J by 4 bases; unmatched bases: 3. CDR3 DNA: TGCGCCAGCAGCCAGGGACAGTATAATTCACCCCTCCACTTT. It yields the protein CASSQGQYNSPLHF.

CDR3 residues: CASSPPETAMNTEAFF. CDR3 DNA sequence: TGTGCCAGCTCACCACCGGAGACAGCAATGAACACTGAAGCTTTCTTT. The chain recombines TRBV18 with TRBJ1-1; TRBD1 might be the D (5 bases). There are 16 residues in the CDR3. With 0 bases removed from V and 0 bases from J, the gap between germline ends came to 11 bases. CDR1 and CDR2 (germline): KGHSH, LQKENI.

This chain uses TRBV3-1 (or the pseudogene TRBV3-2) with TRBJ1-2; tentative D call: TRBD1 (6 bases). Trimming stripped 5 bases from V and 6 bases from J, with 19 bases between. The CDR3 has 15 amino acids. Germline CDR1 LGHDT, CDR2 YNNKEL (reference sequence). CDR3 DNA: TGTGCCAGCAGCGTAAGGGGGGGTGGGGCTGATGGCTACACCTTC. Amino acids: CASSVRGGGADGYTF.

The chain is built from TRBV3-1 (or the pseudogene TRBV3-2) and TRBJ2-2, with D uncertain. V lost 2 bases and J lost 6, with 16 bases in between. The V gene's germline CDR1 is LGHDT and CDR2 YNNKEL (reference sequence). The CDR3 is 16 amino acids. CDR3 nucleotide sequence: TGTGCCAGCAGCCAAATGACGCAGGTTGTACCCGGGGAGCTGTTTTTT. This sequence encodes CASSQMTQVVPGELFF.

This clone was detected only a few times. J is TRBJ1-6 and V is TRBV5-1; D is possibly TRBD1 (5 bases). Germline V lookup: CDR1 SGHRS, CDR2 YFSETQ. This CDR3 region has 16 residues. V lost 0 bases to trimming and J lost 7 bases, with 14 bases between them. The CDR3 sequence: CASSLAGGRENSPLHF. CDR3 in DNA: TGCGCCAGCAGCTTGGCCGGGGGACGGGAAAATTCACCCCTCCACTTT.